What follows describes a single T cell receptor beta chain. Antigen unknown. 5'RACE template switching with UMIs produced the TCR beta cDNA. After re-calling the 5' RACE reads, TCRdb lists one entry per CDR3 protein, DNA absent. The sample is made up of 550,000 or so distinct CDR3 sequences, and the top ten hold about 3.6% of it. This entry is derived from a study of T cells expressing NK-cell markers. Study results and caveats: Topping the CD3+CD56-NKG2C+ fraction as well were these clonotypes, in a handful of donors.

There are 15 residues in the CDR3. Looked up from germline, CDR1 is SGHTA and CDR2 is FQGNSA. The TCR originated in a man younger than 35 in good health. Material: blood T cells: a sorted CD56 or NKG2C T cell subset, CD4+ or CD8+ T cells, or bulk PBMC T cells (not recorded which). The chain couples TRBV7-2 to TRBJ2-7; TCRdb's D call of TRBD2 is untestable without DNA. The CDR3 protein is CASSQGLALSYEQYF.